What follows describes a single T cell receptor beta chain. In its sample, this clone was seen once. Its antigen specificity is not known. No quality values exist for individual bases; no much larger clone is one base distant. The sample contains more than one DNA sequence encoding this CDR3. The method behind the library was the immunoSEQ multiplex PCR assay. The authors' pipeline ran thus. To diagnose cytomegalovirus status from the catalog of TCR beta chain sequences, a statistical classification framework was built. The source is immuneACCESS, and TCRdb retained only in-frame sequences with V and J called. Part of the clones is not carried over; for the studies checked, unresolved V genes explain less than half of this, and the remainder is unexplained. The V and J calls and the clone size are those of that table, but D and trimming were determined from the DNA. This sample gives 200,000 to 300,000 clones in total; approximately 87% of them show up just once. The top ten clonotypes cover 2.6% of the sample.

Here V drops 0 bases and J drops 3 bases, and the junction holds 5 bases not matched to any gene. The CDR3 spans 15 residues, from the cysteine through the phenylalanine. Here the CDR3 DNA is all that survives: 45 bases in frame from base 1. For CDR1 and CDR2, the germline V gene lists SGDLS and YYNGEE. This specimen comes from a study of cytomegalovirus exposure and HLA in healthy donors (dated by TCRdb to about 2017). Describing the broader study: According to a later analysis, the 120 or so validation repertoires were produced on the same platform as the roughly 720 repertoires of the first cohort. The study aimed to test whether cataloging public T cell receptors could reveal signatures of past pathogen exposure. The study combined high-throughput TCR immunosequencing, statistical association of individual TCRs with disease status, and machine learning to predict cytomegalovirus infection status. In addition to the first cohort of 666 subjects, a separate validation cohort of about 120 different subjects was used. Broad study findings and their caveats: In vitro tests confirmed that a few of the cytomegalovirus-associated TCR beta chains recognize cytomegalovirus antigens. All 120 or so repertoires were used to score co-occurrence in the validation cohort in a later analysis, because that analysis had no HLA typing for the cohort. A total of 150 to 200 TCR beta chains were listed by the study as associated with cytomegalovirus. Across donors, most TCR sequences were observed very rarely, whereas some public TCRs were present in many individuals. According to the authors, the approach could potentially be generalized to other disease states and immunological phenotypes. In a later analysis, TCRs clustered in the first cohort were found to also tend to co-occur in the roughly 130 validation repertoires, with 90% to 95% of cluster scores above 0. In both the original and validation cohorts, the classifier was reported to diagnose cytomegalovirus status with high specificity and sensitivity.

Separate from the approximately 670-subject first cohort, the validation cohort of more than 90 subjects was the group to which the donors belonged. Sample: PBMCs. This clonotype was sampled from a man aged 18-30 years in good health and CMV-seronegative. In this chain, TRBV9 is recombined with TRBJ2-7; TRBD2 lines up with 8 middle nucleotides. The CDR3 region reads CASSVGLAGNYEQYF. At the DNA level, the sequence is TGTGCCAGCAGCGTAGGCCTAGCGGGTAACTACGAGCAGTACTTC.